Judged by frequency, the clone carrying this T cell receptor (beta chain) is medium-sized (0.01 to 0.1%). Its antigen is not identified. TRB was amplified by touch-down multiplex PCR, primer pools A and B combined. After re-calling the multiplex PCR reads, TCRdb lists one entry per CDR3 protein, DNA absent. Its table lists about 7,000 distinct CDR3 sequences. The CDR3 consists of 15 residues. The germline V gene encodes CDR1 PRHDT and CDR2 FYEKMQ (reference sequence). This record comes from a study of T cell clusters in autoimmune cytopenias. General study results and limits: No experiment has yet validated the function of the T cell clusters defined in silico.

About 39,000 genome equivalents of blood DNA were amplified for TRB. Separately, the same data were catalogued under a study of T cell repertoires in aging, cancer and after chemotherapy. That work states: These repertoire data do not allow conclusions about immunological memory after chemotherapy.

The V gene is TRBV13, the J gene TRBJ2-3. This sequence originates from a human donor in good health. Sequenced input: peripheral blood. The CDR3 protein is CASSLFSQGTDTQYF.